The present entry profiles one T cell receptor beta chain with its context. The record originates from a study of T cell changes during pregnancy in multiple sclerosis. V dropped 6 bases and J dropped 0 bases, with 20 bases sitting between them. Germline CDR1 reads SEHNR; CDR2 reads FQNEAQ (reference sequence). The CDR3 extends over 17 amino acids. The protocol was immunoSEQ multiplex PCR, while the TCRdb copy is restricted to in-frame clones and leaves out a portion. In the table there are roughly 32,000 clones, about 90% of which are singletons. The receptor was derived from a female donor with multiple sclerosis, enrolled in a pregnancy study. The V and J genes are TRBV7-9 and TRBJ1-2, with D tentatively TRBD1 (5 bases). Source: CD8+ T cells from peripheral blood mononuclear cells, taken in the third trimester of pregnancy. DNA of the CDR3: TGTGCCAGCAGTTCCCCCTTACAGGATCCCCCTAACTATGGCTACACCTTC. Its translation is CASSSPLQDPPNYGYTF.